This T cell receptor (beta chain) appears in the sequencing data of a study of OX40 agonist ivuxolimab in advanced cancers. Study-level information: Patient treatment consisted of intravenous ivuxolimab administration every 2 weeks at 0.01 to 10 mg/kg.

Study-wide results and limits: Some patients without response likewise showed low normalized clonal expansion. There was clonal expansion of CD4+ and CD8+ blood T cells by week 6 at 0.1 to 3.0 mg/kg.

V lost 3 bases to trimming and J lost 5 bases, with 11 bases between them. CDR3 length: 14 residues. Germline CDR1 SGHAT, CDR2 FQNNGV. Comment on this clone: Its antigen is currently unknown.

Clones were read by immunoSEQ multiplex PCR, and TCRdb kept only the in-frame ones, dropping some. The table shows about 58,000 clones, with over 75% occurring only once. The receptor was derived from an adult with an advanced solid tumor such as melanoma, head and neck, liver or kidney cancer. Here the sequenced sample was CD4+ or CD8+ T cells sorted from blood, taken in a trial of the OX40 agonist ivuxolimab. V is TRBV11-2 and J is TRBJ2-1, with D perhaps matching TRBD2 (5 bases). The CDR3 DNA reads TGTGCCAGCAGCTTCGATGACTACCACAATGAGCAGTTCTTC. Residues: CASSFDDYHNEQFF.